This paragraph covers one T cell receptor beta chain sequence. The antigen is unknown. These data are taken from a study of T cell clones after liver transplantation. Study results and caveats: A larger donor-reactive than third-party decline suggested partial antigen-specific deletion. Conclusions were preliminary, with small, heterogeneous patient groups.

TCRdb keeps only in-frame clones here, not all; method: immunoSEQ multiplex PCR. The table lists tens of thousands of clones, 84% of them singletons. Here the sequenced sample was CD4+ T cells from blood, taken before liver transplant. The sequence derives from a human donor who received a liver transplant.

CDR3 region: CANTGTGGSWYEQYF. The CDR3, as DNA: TGCGCCAACACCGGGACAGGGGGCTCTTGGTACGAGCAGTACTTC. The J gene is TRBJ2-7, the V gene TRBV23-1, with 12 positions matching TRBD1. TRBV23-1 is an ORF, with its function uncertain. The CDR3 totals 15 residues. J gave up 4 bases and V 10 bases, and 11 bases lay outside the gene matches.